Listed here are 8 T cell receptor beta chains from one sample, sequenced in a study of identical twins. TCRdb used MiXCR to reprocess the 5' RACE reads, holding one entry per CDR3 protein. In the table there are under 350,000 distinct CDR3 sequences, roughly 9.7% of which are singletons. In addition, the sample was reused for a study of yellow fever vaccine responses in identical twins.

Sequencing input: CD8+ T cells sorted from blood. The receptor source for this set is a woman between 18 and 30 years old in good health.

The chain is built from TRBV5-1 and TRBJ2-3; possibly TRBD2 for D (5 bases). Deletions cut 4 bases from V and 6 bases from J, with 21 bases between. Germline values: CDR1 SGHRS, CDR2 YFSETQ. The CDR3 runs 16 residues. DNA of the CDR3: TGCGCCAGCAGCCCGGAGACGATAACTAGGTCCGATACGCAGTATTTT. Translated, it gives CASSPETITRSDTQYF.

This clonotype was observed a handful of times. In DNA, the CDR3 is TGTGCCAGCAGACATCTGACAGGGGTGAACACTGAAGCTTTCTTT. Translating it yields CASRHLTGVNTEAFF. This rearrangement joins TRBV11-2 to TRBJ1-1, with 8 bases matching TRBD1. The germline V gene encodes CDR1 SGHAT and CDR2 FQNNGV. The CDR3 totals 15 residues. With 6 bases clipped from V and 0 bases from J, the junction kept 6 bases outside the gene matches.

This chain uses TRBV7-2 with TRBJ2-5, with D unresolved. V gave up 1 base and J gave up 1 base, with 10 bases separating them. In germline, CDR1 is SGHTA, CDR2 FQGNSA. This CDR3 is 15 amino acids long. The CDR3 protein is CASSLGWRPQETQYF. In DNA, the CDR3 is TGTGCCAGCAGCTTAGGTTGGCGACCCCAAGAGACCCAGTACTTC.

This clonotype was detected a few times. CDR3 sequence reads: CSARDGDSYTGELFF. The CDR3 region has the DNA TGCAGTGCTAGAGATGGGGACTCCTACACCGGGGAGCTGTTTTTT. The gene calls are TRBV20-1 and TRBJ2-2; tentatively, D is TRBD2 (6 bases). The V end was cut by 0 bases, the J end by 3 bases, with 11 bases between. The CDR3 sequence is 15 residues long. Germline V CDR1 and CDR2: DFQATT, SNEGSKA (reference sequence).

This clonotype appeared a few times. This chain connects TRBV7-9 to TRBJ2-6, with 8 bases lining up with TRBD1. The CDR3 contains 15 residues. Germline loops: CDR1 SEHNR, CDR2 FQNEAQ (reference sequence). V was clipped by 5 bases and J by 2 bases; unmatched bases: 2. As DNA, the CDR3 is TGTGCCAGCAGCCCACAGGGGGCTGGGGCCAACGTCCTGACTTTC. Translated: CASSPQGAGANVLTF.

In its sample, this clonotype was seen a few times. This sequence joins TRBV28 and TRBJ2-7; the D is unclear. The CDR3 runs to 10 residues. V was shortened by 9 bases and J by 4 bases, with 7 bases between the two germline ends. Germline V gene sequence: CDR1 MDHEN, CDR2 SYDVKM. The CDR3 coding sequence is TGTGCCAGTGGCGAATACGAGCAGTACTTC. Its translation is CASGEYEQYF. The whole variable domain, filled in from reference TRBV28 and TRBJ2-7, reads DVKVTQSSRYLVKRTGEKVFLECVQDMDHENMFWYRQDPGLGLRLIYFSYDVKMKEKGDIPEGYSVSREKKERFSLILESASTNQTSMYLCASGEYEQYFGPGTRLTVT.

This clonotype occurred a few times. The V and J genes are TRBV4-2 and TRBJ1-1; no reliable D call. Per germline, CDR1 LGHNA and CDR2 YNFKEQ. This CDR3 contains 11 residues. The germline V and J ends were trimmed by 5 bases and 4 bases, with 5 bases remaining between them. CDR3 sequence reads: CASSEGTEAFF. In nucleotides, the CDR3 is TGTGCCAGCAGCGAAGGCACTGAAGCTTTCTTT.

The chain employs TRBV19 and TRBJ2-1; 9 nucleotides match TRBD2. The CDR3 loop spans 15 amino acids. With V trimmed by 5 bases and J by 3 bases, 5 bases remained unmatched. From germline, CDR1 is LNHDA and CDR2 SQIVND (reference sequence). The CDR3 sequence: CASSVASGNYNEQFF. The CDR3 nucleotides are TGTGCCAGTAGTGTGGCTAGCGGGAACTACAATGAGCAGTTCTTC.